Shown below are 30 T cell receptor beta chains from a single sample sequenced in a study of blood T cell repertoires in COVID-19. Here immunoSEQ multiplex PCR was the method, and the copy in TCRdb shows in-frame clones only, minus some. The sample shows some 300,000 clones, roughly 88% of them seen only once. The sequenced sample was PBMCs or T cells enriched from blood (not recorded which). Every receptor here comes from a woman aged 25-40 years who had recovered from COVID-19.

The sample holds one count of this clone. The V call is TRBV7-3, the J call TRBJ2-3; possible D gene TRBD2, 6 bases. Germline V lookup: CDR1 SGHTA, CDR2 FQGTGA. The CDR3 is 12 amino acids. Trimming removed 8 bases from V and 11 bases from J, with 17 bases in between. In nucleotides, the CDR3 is TGTGCCAGCCCCCAGCGGGCGACGATGCAGTATTTT. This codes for CASPQRATMQYF.

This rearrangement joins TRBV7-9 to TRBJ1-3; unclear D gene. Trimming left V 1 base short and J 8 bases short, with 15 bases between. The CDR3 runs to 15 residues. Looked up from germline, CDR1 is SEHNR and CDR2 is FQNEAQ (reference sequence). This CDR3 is CASSLDSGSGHTIYF. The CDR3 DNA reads TGTGCCAGCAGCTTAGATTCGGGAAGCGGTCACACCATATATTTT.

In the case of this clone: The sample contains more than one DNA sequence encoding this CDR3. The CDR3 bases are TGCGCCAGCAGCTTGGAGGGAGGAGGCAATCAGCCCCAGCATTTT. Encoded protein: CASSLEGGGNQPQHF. The genes are TRBV5-1 and TRBJ1-5; D is undetermined. The V end was cut by 0 bases, the J end by 2 bases, with 9 bases between. This CDR3 contains 15 residues. Germline loops: CDR1 SGHRS, CDR2 YFSETQ.

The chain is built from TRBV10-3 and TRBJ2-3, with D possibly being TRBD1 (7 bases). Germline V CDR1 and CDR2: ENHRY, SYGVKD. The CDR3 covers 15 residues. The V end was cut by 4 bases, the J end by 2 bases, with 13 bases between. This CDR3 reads CAISAPRGDTDTQYF. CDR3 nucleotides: TGTGCCATCAGTGCCCCCAGGGGGGACACAGATACGCAGTATTTT.

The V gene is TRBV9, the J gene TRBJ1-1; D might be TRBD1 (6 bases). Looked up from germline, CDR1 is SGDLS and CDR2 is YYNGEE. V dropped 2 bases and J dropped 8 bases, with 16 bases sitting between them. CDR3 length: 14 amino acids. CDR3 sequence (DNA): TGTGCCAGCAGCGTCTCTCAGCGGGGGGCCGAAGCTTTCTTT. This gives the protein CASSVSQRGAEAFF. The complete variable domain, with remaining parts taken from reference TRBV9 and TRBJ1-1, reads DSGVTQTPKHLITATGQRVTLRCSPRSGDLSVYWYQQSLDQGLQFLIQYYNGEERAKGNILERFSAQQFPDLHSELNLSSLELGDSALYFCASSVSQRGAEAFFGQGTRLTVV.

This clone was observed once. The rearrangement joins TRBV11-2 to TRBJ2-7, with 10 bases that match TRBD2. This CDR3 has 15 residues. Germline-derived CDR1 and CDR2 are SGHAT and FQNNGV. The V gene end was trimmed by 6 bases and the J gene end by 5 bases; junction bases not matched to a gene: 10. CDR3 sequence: CASSAGTSDVHEQYF. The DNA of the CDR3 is TGTGCCAGCAGTGCCGGGACTAGCGACGTCCACGAGCAGTACTTC.

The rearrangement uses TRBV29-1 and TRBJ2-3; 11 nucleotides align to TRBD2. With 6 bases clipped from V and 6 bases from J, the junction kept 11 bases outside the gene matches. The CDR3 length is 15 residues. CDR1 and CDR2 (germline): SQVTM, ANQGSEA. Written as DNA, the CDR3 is TGCAGCGTAAGGACTAGCGGGCCCAGACGGGATACGCAGTATTTT. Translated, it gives CSVRTSGPRRDTQYF.

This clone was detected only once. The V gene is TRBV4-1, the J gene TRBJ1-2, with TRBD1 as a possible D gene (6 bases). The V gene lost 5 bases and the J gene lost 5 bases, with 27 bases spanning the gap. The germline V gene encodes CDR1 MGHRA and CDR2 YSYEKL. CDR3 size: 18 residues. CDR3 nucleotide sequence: TGCGCCAGCAGCTCCTACCCCTCTGGGGACAAGGTTAGGTATGGCTACACCTTC. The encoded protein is CASSSYPSGDKVRYGYTF.

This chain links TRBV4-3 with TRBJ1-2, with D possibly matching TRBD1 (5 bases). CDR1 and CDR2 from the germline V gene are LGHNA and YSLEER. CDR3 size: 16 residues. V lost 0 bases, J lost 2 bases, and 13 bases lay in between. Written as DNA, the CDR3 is TGCGCCAGCAGCCAAGATAAGGCAGGGCGCAACTATGGCTACACCTTC. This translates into CASSQDKAGRNYGYTF.

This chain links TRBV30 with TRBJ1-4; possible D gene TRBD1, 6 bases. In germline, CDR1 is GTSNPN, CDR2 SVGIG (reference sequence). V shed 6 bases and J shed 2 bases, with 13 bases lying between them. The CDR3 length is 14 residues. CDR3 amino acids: CACLPGHTNEKLFF. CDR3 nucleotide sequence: TGTGCCTGTTTACCGGGACACACTAATGAAAAACTGTTTTTT.

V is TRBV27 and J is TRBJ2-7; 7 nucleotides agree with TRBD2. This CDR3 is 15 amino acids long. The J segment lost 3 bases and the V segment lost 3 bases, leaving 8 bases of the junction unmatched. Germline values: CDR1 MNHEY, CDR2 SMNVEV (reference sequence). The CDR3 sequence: CASSFSVAGGYEQYF. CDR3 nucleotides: TGTGCCAGCAGTTTTTCGGTAGCGGGTGGCTACGAGCAGTACTTC.

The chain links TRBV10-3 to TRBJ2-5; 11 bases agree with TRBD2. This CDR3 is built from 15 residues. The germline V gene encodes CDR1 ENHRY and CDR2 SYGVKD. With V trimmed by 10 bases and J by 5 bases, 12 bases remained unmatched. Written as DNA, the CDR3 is TGTGCCACCCGGGGTACTAGCGGGAGCGGGGAGACCCAGTACTTC. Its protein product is CATRGTSGSGETQYF.

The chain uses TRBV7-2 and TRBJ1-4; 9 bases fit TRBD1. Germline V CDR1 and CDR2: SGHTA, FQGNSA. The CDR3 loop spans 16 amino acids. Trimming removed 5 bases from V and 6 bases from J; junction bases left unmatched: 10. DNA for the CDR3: TGTGCCAGCAGCCAACCGTGGGGACAGGGCGATGAAAAACTGTTTTTT. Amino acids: CASSQPWGQGDEKLFF.

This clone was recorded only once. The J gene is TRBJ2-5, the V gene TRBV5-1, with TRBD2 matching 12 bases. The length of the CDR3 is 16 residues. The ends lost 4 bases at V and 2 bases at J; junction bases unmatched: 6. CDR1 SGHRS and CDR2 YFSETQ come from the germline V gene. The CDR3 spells CASSPGLAGRQETQYF. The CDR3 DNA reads TGCGCCAGCAGCCCCGGACTAGCGGGAAGGCAAGAGACCCAGTACTTC.

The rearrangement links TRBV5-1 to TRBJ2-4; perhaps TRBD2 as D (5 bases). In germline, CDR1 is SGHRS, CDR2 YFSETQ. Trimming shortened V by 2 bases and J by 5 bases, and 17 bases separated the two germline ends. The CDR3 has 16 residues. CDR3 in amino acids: CASSFGVRVAENIQYF. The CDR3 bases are TGCGCCAGCAGCTTCGGGGTGAGGGTAGCTGAAAACATTCAGTACTTC. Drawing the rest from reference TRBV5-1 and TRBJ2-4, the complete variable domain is KAGVTQTPRYLIKTRGQQVTLSCSPISGHRSVSWYQQTPGQGLQFLFEYFSETQRNKGNFPGRFSGRQFSNSRSEMNVSTLELGDSALYLCASSFGVRVAENIQYFGAGTRLSVL.

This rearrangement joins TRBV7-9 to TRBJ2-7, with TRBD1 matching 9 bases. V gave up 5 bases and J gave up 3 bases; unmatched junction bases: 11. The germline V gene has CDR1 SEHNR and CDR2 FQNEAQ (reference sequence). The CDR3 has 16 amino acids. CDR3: CASSHRPGQGFYEQYF. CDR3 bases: TGTGCCAGCAGCCATCGTCCGGGACAGGGATTCTACGAGCAGTACTTC.

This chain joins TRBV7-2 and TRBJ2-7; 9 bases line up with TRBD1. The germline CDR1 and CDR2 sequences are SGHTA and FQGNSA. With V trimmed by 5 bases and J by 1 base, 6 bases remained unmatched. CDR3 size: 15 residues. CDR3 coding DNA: TGTGCCAGCAGCAACCGGGACAGGGTTTCCTACGAGCAGTACTTC. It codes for CASSNRDRVSYEQYF. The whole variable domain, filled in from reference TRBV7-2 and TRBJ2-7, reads GAGVSQSPSNKVTEKGKDVELRCDPISGHTALYWYRQSLGQGLEFLIYFQGNSAPDKSGLPSDRFSAERTGGSVSTLTIQRTQQEDSAVYLCASSNRDRVSYEQYFGPGTRLTVT.

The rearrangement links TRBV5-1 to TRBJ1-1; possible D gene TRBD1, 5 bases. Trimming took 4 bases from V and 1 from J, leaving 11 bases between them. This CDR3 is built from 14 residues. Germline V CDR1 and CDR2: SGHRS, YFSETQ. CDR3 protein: CASSPITGNTEAFF. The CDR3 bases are TGCGCCAGCAGCCCGATTACAGGGAACACTGAAGCTTTCTTT.

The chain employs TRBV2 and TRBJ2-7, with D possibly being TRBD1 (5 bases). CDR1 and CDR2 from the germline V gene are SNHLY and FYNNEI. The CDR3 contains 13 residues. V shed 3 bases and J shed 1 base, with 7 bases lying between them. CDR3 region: CASSDRDSYEQYF. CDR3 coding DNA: TGTGCCAGCAGTGACAGGGATTCCTACGAGCAGTACTTC.

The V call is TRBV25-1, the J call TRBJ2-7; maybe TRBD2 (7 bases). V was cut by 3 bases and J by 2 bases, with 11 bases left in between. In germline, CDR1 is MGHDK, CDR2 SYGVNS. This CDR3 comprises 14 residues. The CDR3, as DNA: TGTGCCAGCAGTGATAGGGGGGGTCCCTACGAGCAGTACTTC. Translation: CASSDRGGPYEQYF.

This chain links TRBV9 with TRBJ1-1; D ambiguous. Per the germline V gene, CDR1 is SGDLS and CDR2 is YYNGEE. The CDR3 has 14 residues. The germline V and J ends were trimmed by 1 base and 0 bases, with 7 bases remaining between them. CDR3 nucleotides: TGTGCCAGCAGCGTAACCGACATGAACACTGAAGCTTTCTTT. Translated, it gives CASSVTDMNTEAFF.

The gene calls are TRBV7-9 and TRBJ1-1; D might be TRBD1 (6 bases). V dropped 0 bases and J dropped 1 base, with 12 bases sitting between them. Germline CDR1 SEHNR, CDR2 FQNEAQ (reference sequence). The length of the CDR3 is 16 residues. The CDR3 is CASSLARQGRNTEAFF. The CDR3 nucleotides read TGTGCCAGCAGCTTAGCGCGTCAGGGGCGGAACACTGAAGCTTTCTTT.

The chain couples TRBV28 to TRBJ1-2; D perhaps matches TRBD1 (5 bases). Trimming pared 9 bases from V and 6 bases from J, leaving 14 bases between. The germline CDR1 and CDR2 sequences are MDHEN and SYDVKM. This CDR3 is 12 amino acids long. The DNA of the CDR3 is TGTGCCAGTGGACACTTAACCAATGGCTACACCTTC. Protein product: CASGHLTNGYTF.

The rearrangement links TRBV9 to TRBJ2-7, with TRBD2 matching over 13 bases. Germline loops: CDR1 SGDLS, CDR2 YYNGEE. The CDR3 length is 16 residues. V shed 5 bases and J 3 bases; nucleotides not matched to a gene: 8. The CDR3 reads CASSGGGLAGFYEQYF. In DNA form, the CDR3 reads TGTGCCAGCAGTGGAGGGGGACTAGCGGGATTCTACGAGCAGTACTTC.

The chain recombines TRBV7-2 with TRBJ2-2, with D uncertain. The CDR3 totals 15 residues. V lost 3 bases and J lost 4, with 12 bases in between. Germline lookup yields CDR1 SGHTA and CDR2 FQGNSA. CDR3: CASSLFSRRTGELFF. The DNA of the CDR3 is TGTGCCAGCAGCTTGTTCTCGCGGCGCACCGGGGAGCTGTTTTTT.

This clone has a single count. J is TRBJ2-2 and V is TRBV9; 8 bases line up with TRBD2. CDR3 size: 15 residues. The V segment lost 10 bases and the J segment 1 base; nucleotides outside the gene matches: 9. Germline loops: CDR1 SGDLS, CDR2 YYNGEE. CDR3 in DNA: TGTGCCGCTTCCCCACTAGCGGTGAACACCGGGGAGCTGTTTTTT. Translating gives CAASPLAVNTGELFF.

CDR3 region: CASREGNTGELFF. CDR3 nucleotides: TGTGCCAGCCGGGAGGGGAACACCGGGGAGCTGTTTTTT. The genes are TRBV6-5 and TRBJ2-2, with 8 bases aligning to TRBD2. Germline V gene lookup returns CDR1 MNHEY and CDR2 SVGAGI. The CDR3 consists of 13 residues. The V and J ends lost 8 bases and 1 base, in that order; junction bases with no gene match: 0.

The CDR3 DNA is TGTGCCAGCAGCTTAGCCGTCACCAGGGGAGCCTACGAGCAGTACTTC. Its translation: CASSLAVTRGAYEQYF. V usage is TRBV11-2 and J usage is TRBJ2-7; D is possibly TRBD1 (6 bases). Germline loops: CDR1 SGHAT, CDR2 FQNNGV. Trimming removed 1 base at V and 2 bases at J, with 15 bases between. The CDR3 totals 16 residues.

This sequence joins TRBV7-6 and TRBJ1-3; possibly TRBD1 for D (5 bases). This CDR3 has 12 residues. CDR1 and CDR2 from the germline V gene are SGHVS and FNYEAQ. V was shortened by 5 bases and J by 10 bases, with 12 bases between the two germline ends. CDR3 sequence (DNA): TGTGCCAGCAGCCCCCGGGGGAGGACCATATATTTT. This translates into CASSPRGRTIYF.

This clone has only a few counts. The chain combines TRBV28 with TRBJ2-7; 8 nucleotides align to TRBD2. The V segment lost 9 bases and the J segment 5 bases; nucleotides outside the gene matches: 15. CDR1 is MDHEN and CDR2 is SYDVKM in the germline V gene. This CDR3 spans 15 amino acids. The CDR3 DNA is TGTGCCAGTAGTACTCTTCGGGGGGGCAGGGACGAGCAGTACTTC. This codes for CASSTLRGGRDEQYF.